Listed here are 30 T cell receptor beta chains from one sample, sequenced in a study of T cell responses to AZD1222 COVID-19 vaccine. Produced via immunoSEQ multiplex PCR; TCRdb's table is partial and in-frame only. The repertoire holds tens of thousands of clones, with 89% as singletons. The specimen comprised peripheral blood, sampled on day 0 of AZD1222 vaccination. Source of these receptors: an adult in good health.

The chain combines TRBV28 with TRBJ2-7; D assignment may be TRBD1 or TRBD2 (5 bases each). Germline CDR1 reads MDHEN; CDR2 reads SYDVKM. Trimming pared 6 bases from V and 7 bases from J, leaving 19 bases between. The CDR3 covers 14 residues. As DNA, the CDR3 is TGTGCCAGCAGCCCGGGACCGCCAAGATTAGAGCAGTACTTC. This sequence encodes CASSPGPPRLEQYF.

This clone was recorded once. V is TRBV6-5 and J is TRBJ1-3; no clear D. Trimming stripped 6 bases from V and 0 bases from J, with 9 bases between. Germline V lookup: CDR1 MNHEY, CDR2 SVGAGI. This CDR3 is built from 14 residues. CDR3 in DNA: TGTGCCAGCAGCCCCGGATCCTCTGGAAACACCATATATTTT. Amino acid sequence: CASSPGSSGNTIYF.

The DNA of the CDR3 is TGTGCCAGCTCACCACAATCTTCGGGGGACATTCAGTACTTC. It yields the protein CASSPQSSGDIQYF. J is TRBJ2-4 and V is TRBV18, with a possible D match to TRBD2 (6 bases). The V end lost 1 base, the J end lost 8 bases, and 12 bases lay between the germline ends. CDR3 length: 14 amino acids. From germline, CDR1 is KGHSH and CDR2 LQKENI.

The chain recombines TRBV7-2 with TRBJ2-3; D unresolved. V lost 1 base, J lost 2 bases, and 4 bases lay in between. CDR1 is SGHTA, CDR2 FQGNSA, per germline. The CDR3 length is 13 residues. CDR3 sequence (DNA): TGTGCCAGCAGCTTAGGCTTCACAGATACGCAGTATTTT. Residues: CASSLGFTDTQYF.

The V call is TRBV7-9, the J call TRBJ1-4; 7 bases align to TRBD1. This CDR3 has 16 amino acids. From germline, CDR1 is SEHNR and CDR2 FQNEAQ (reference sequence). J gave up 5 bases and V 2 bases, and 8 bases lay outside the gene matches. The CDR3 here is CASSLHRQGRNEKLFF. The CDR3, as DNA: TGTGCCAGCAGCTTACACCGACAGGGCAGGAATGAAAAACTGTTTTTT.

This clone was seen just once. The V gene is TRBV18, the J gene TRBJ1-2, with 7 bases lining up with TRBD1. The J segment lost 6 bases and the V segment lost 5 bases, leaving 12 bases of the junction unmatched. The CDR3 loop spans 15 amino acids. The germline V gene has CDR1 KGHSH and CDR2 LQKENI. CDR3 coding DNA: TGTGCCAGCTCAGCAACGGGACAGTGGACGGATGGCTACACCTTC. Translated: CASSATGQWTDGYTF.

This rearrangement joins TRBV28 to TRBJ2-7, with D perhaps matching TRBD1 or TRBD2 (6 bases each). Trimming removed 10 bases from V and 7 bases from J, with 17 bases in between. The CDR3 loop spans 12 amino acids. Looked up from germline, CDR1 is MDHEN and CDR2 is SYDVKM. Written as DNA, the CDR3 is TGTGCCACCTATCGAGGAGGGGGAGAGCAGTACTTC. It codes for CATYRGGGEQYF.

The V call is TRBV28, the J call TRBJ2-1; D is possibly TRBD2 (6 bases). The CDR3 extends over 16 amino acids. Trimming took 3 bases from V and 3 from J, leaving 15 bases between them. Germline values: CDR1 MDHEN, CDR2 SYDVKM. CDR3 bases: TGTGCCAGCAGTTTTTCGCCAGCGGGCCTCTACAATGAGCAGTTCTTC. Its protein is CASSFSPAGLYNEQFF.

CDR3 residues: CSVELQGAGGYTF. Here the CDR3 DNA reads TGCAGCGTTGAGCTGCAAGGGGCGGGAGGCTACACCTTC. The chain employs TRBV29-1 and TRBJ1-2; TRBD1 is a possible D gene (5 bases). The CDR3 length is 13 residues. V shed 3 bases and J shed 8 bases, with 16 bases lying between them. Germline CDR1 reads SQVTM; CDR2 reads ANQGSEA.

DNA of the CDR3: TGTGCCAGCAGGCGGATAAACAATCAGCCCCAGCATTTT. Translation gives CASRRINNQPQHF. The rearrangement links TRBV2 to TRBJ1-5; D unresolved. Trimming stripped 6 bases from V and 3 bases from J, with 9 bases between. Germline V gene lookup returns CDR1 SNHLY and CDR2 FYNNEI. The CDR3 covers 13 residues.

This sequence joins TRBV4-1 and TRBJ1-1; 8 bases are shared with TRBD1. The V and J ends lost 8 bases and 1 base, in that order; junction bases with no gene match: 3. Germline lookup yields CDR1 MGHRA and CDR2 YSYEKL. The CDR3 contains 13 residues. This CDR3 is CASQGTGNTEAFF. In DNA, the CDR3 is TGCGCCAGCCAGGGGACAGGGAACACTGAAGCTTTCTTT.

This sequence joins TRBV15 and TRBJ2-7; weak D call: TRBD1 (6 bases). The CDR3 length is 13 residues. Trimming left V 1 base short and J 6 bases short, with 10 bases between. CDR1 and CDR2 from the germline V gene are LNHNV and YYDKDF (reference sequence). The DNA of the CDR3 is TGTGCCACCAGCAGAGTCCAGGGGTTCGAGCAGTACTTC. The encoded protein is CATSRVQGFEQYF. Combining the CDR3 with reference TRBV15 and TRBJ2-7 gives the whole variable domain DAMVIQNPRYQVTQFGKPVTLSCSQTLNHNVMYWYQQKSSQAPKLLFHYYDKDFNNEADTPDNFQSRRPNTSFCFLDIRSPGLGDTAMYLCATSRVQGFEQYFGPGTRLTVT.

The CDR3 bases are TGTGCCAGCAGTTACTCATCCAGGACGGCGAATTCACCCCTCCACTTT. This gives the protein CASSYSSRTANSPLHF. This chain links TRBV6-2 or TRBV6-3 with TRBJ1-6; no firm D call. Germline loops: CDR1 MNHEY, CDR2 SVGEGT. Trimming pared 0 bases from V and 7 bases from J, leaving 13 bases between. The length of the CDR3 is 16 residues.

This rearrangement joins TRBV18 to TRBJ2-7; the D is unclear. This CDR3 has 14 residues. Germline V lookup: CDR1 KGHSH, CDR2 LQKENI. V shed 3 bases and J shed 3 bases, with 12 bases lying between them. The CDR3 reads CASSPGRPDYEQYF. The CDR3 DNA follows: TGTGCCAGCTCACCCGGGCGCCCGGACTACGAGCAGTACTTC. The entire variable domain, with the rest obtained from reference TRBV18 and TRBJ2-7, is as follows: NAGVMQNPRHLVRRRGQEARLRCSPMKGHSHVYWYRQLPEEGLKFMVYLQKENIIDESGMPKERFSAEFPKEGPSILRIQQVVRGDSAAYFCASSPGRPDYEQYFGPGTRLTVT.

This rearrangement joins TRBV3-1 (or the pseudogene TRBV3-2) to TRBJ2-7, with 9 bases fitting TRBD1. Trimming cost V 2 bases and J 6 bases; bases outside gene matches: 14. CDR3 length equals 17 residues. Germline assignment: CDR1 LGHDT and CDR2 YNNKEL (reference sequence). CDR3 coding DNA: TGTGCCAGCAGCCAAAGTTCTATAAGGGCGACAGGGGGCGAGCAGTACTTC. Translation: CASSQSSIRATGGEQYF.

The chain links TRBV7-2 to TRBJ2-4; D possibly corresponds to TRBD2 (5 bases). Trimming cost V 1 base and J 6 bases, with 10 bases left between them. In germline, CDR1 is SGHTA, CDR2 FQGNSA. The CDR3 covers 14 residues. Written as DNA, the CDR3 is TGTGCCAGCAGCTTAGGGAGTGCGGGAAACATTCAGTACTTC. This translates into CASSLGSAGNIQYF.

V usage is TRBV7-6 and J usage is TRBJ2-1; 9 bases fit TRBD2. Germline V gene lookup returns CDR1 SGHVS and CDR2 FNYEAQ. The junction had 10 bases not matched to a gene; V was cut back by 4 bases and J by 9 bases. The CDR3 consists of 15 residues. CDR3 protein: CASSSNFGTSIEQFF. The CDR3 bases are TGTGCCAGCAGCTCAAATTTCGGGACTAGCATTGAGCAGTTCTTC. The entire variable domain, with the rest obtained from reference TRBV7-6 and TRBJ2-1, is as follows: GAGVSQSPRYKVTKRGQDVALRCDPISGHVSLYWYRQALGQGPEFLTYFNYEAQQDKSGLPNDRFSAERPEGSISTLTIQRTEQRDSAMYRCASSSNFGTSIEQFFGPGTRLTVL.

CDR3: CASSVTLGELFF. The CDR3 nucleotides are TGCGCCAGCAGCGTAACTCTGGGGGAGCTGTTTTTT. V gene TRBV5-1 combines with J gene TRBJ2-2; no clear D. This CDR3 region has 12 residues. Germline CDR1 reads SGHRS; CDR2 reads YFSETQ. With 4 bases removed from V and 8 bases from J, the gap between germline ends came to 9 bases. Combining the CDR3 with reference TRBV5-1 and TRBJ2-2 gives the whole variable domain KAGVTQTPRYLIKTRGQQVTLSCSPISGHRSVSWYQQTPGQGLQFLFEYFSETQRNKGNFPGRFSGRQFSNSRSEMNVSTLELGDSALYLCASSVTLGELFFGEGSRLTVL.

The J gene is TRBJ1-2, the V gene TRBV30; tentative D call: TRBD1 (5 bases). CDR1 is GTSNPN and CDR2 is SVGIG in the germline V gene (reference sequence). Trimming stripped 5 bases from V and 4 bases from J, with 17 bases between. The CDR3 is made up of 14 amino acids. CDR3 in amino acids: CAWLGAGHLYGYTF. Here the CDR3 DNA reads TGTGCCTGGTTGGGTGCAGGACACCTCTATGGCTACACCTTC.

CDR3 protein: CASSPAGGRAEHEQFF. The CDR3 DNA is TGTGCCAGCAGCCCCGCGGGCGGGAGGGCCGAGCATGAGCAGTTCTTC. The chain uses TRBV11-2 and TRBJ2-1, with 9 nucleotides matching TRBD2. The V and J ends lost 5 bases and 8 bases, in that order; junction bases with no gene match: 13. The germline CDR1 and CDR2 sequences are SGHAT and FQNNGV. The CDR3 totals 16 residues.

The V gene is TRBV2, the J gene TRBJ1-1, with D hard to call. The CDR3 spans 14 residues. In germline, CDR1 is SNHLY, CDR2 FYNNEI. Trimming left V 4 bases short and J 1 base short, with 10 bases between. DNA of the CDR3: TGTGCCAGCAGTGGGGAATCAGAGAACACTGAAGCTTTCTTT. This translates into CASSGESENTEAFF.

This chain connects TRBV7-8 to TRBJ1-2; 11 bases are a match to TRBD1. Germline V gene lookup returns CDR1 SGHVS and CDR2 FQNEAQ. The trim removed 5 bases at V and 2 bases at J, leaving 4 bases unmatched. The CDR3 loop spans 15 amino acids. The CDR3 loop reads CASSPGQGGNYGYTF. In DNA form, the CDR3 reads TGTGCCAGCAGCCCGGGACAGGGGGGCAACTATGGCTACACCTTC.

The chain couples TRBV7-9 to TRBJ1-4; no definite D call. The CDR3 contains 13 residues. V was pared by 8 bases and J by 9 bases, with 16 bases between. Germline CDR1 and CDR2: SEHNR and FQNEAQ (reference sequence). In DNA form, the CDR3 reads TGTGCCAGCGGAAATGTCCCAACGCAAAAACTGTTTTTT. Translating it yields CASGNVPTQKLFF. Based on the CDR3 plus reference TRBV7-9 and TRBJ1-4, the full variable domain is DTGVSQNPRHKITKRGQNVTFRCDPISEHNRLYWYRQTLGQGPEFLTYFQNEAQLEKSRLLSDRFSAERPKGSFSTLEIQRTEQGDSAMYLCASGNVPTQKLFFGSGTQLSVL.

The rearrangement links TRBV29-1 to TRBJ1-2, with D maybe TRBD1 (5 bases). With 6 bases removed from V and 8 bases from J, the gap between germline ends came to 16 bases. The germline V gene encodes CDR1 SQVTM and CDR2 ANQGSEA. The CDR3 loop spans 12 amino acids. The CDR3 region has the DNA TGCAGCGTACTCCGGGACTGGGGCGGCTACACCTTC. This sequence encodes CSVLRDWGGYTF.

This chain joins TRBV30 and TRBJ1-5; 10 bases agree with TRBD1. The V gene's germline CDR1 is GTSNPN and CDR2 SVGIG (reference sequence). V trimming: 4 bases; J trimming: 5 bases; junction bases outside the gene matches: 2. The CDR3 length is 13 residues. The CDR3 spells CAWNGQGDQPQHF. The CDR3 coding sequence is TGTGCCTGGAATGGACAGGGGGATCAGCCCCAGCATTTT.

The rearrangement links TRBV7-6 to TRBJ1-3, with 10 nucleotides matching TRBD1. V dropped 5 bases and J dropped 1; count of bases not matched to a gene: 8. The V gene's germline CDR1 is SGHVS and CDR2 FNYEAQ. The CDR3 spans 17 residues. The CDR3 DNA follows: TGTGCCAGCAGCCTACGGACAGGGGGAGGTTCTGGAAACACCATATATTTT. Translated: CASSLRTGGGSGNTIYF.

The V call is TRBV6-5, the J call TRBJ1-5; maybe TRBD1 (6 bases). The CDR3 sequence is 14 residues long. Germline CDR1 and CDR2: MNHEY and SVGAGI. With 6 bases removed from V and 9 bases from J, the gap between germline ends came to 18 bases. CDR3 sequence (DNA): TGTGCCAGCAGGGCGGACAGCCGGATAGGGCCCCAGCATTTT. It encodes CASRADSRIGPQHF.

The J gene is TRBJ1-1, the V gene TRBV7-2; weak D call: TRBD1 (6 bases). Trimming pared 4 bases from V and 4 bases from J, leaving 13 bases between. This CDR3 comprises 14 residues. CDR1 is SGHTA and CDR2 is FQGNSA in the germline V gene. CDR3 sequence reads: CASSSDGGRTEAFF. The DNA for the CDR3 is TGTGCCAGCAGCTCTGATGGGGGGCGCACTGAAGCTTTCTTT.

This clone appeared a single time. The chain employs TRBV6-5 and TRBJ2-7; possibly TRBD1 for D (5 bases). The CDR3 is 13 amino acids. Germline values: CDR1 MNHEY, CDR2 SVGAGI. Trimming removed 10 bases at V and 4 bases at J, with 17 bases between. The CDR3 spells CATNAPGFYEQYF. The CDR3 DNA sequence: TGTGCCACCAATGCTCCAGGGTTTTACGAGCAGTACTTC.

The J gene is TRBJ1-4, the V gene TRBV3-1 (or the pseudogene TRBV3-2); a weak D match, TRBD1 (5 bases). Looked up from germline, CDR1 is LGHDT and CDR2 is YNNKEL (reference sequence). The ends were cut back, 6 bases at V and 4 bases at J, with 12 bases in the middle. This CDR3 is 14 amino acids long. DNA of the CDR3: TGTGCCAGCAGTCCGGGGGTCTATAATGAAAAACTGTTTTTT. It specifies CASSPGVYNEKLFF.